This T cell receptor beta chain was documented in a study of blood T cell repertoires in COVID-19. The overall study: Spain, Italy and the United States supplied samples that represented acute and convalescent COVID-19. T cells, B-cell-depleted T cells, or PBMCs supplied cDNA or gDNA.

Per the study methods: Using reference gene primer amplification, nucleated cell counts were estimated. Sequenced by immunoSEQ multiplex PCR; TCRdb stores in-frame clones only, minus some. Clone size and V and J calls were adopted from that table, with D and trimming inferred from the DNA. Among around 28,000 clones listed, 76% were seen once. V was pared by 6 bases and J by 3 bases, with 17 bases between. From germline, CDR1 is LNHDA and CDR2 SQIVND (reference sequence). The CDR3 runs to 16 residues. The receptor was isolated from a man in his 70s with acute or convalescent COVID-19. This chain connects TRBV19 to TRBJ1-4; TRBD1 might be the D (6 bases). The specimen was peripheral blood. The CDR3, as DNA: TGTGCCAGTAGACCCTCGGGGGGGCCGGCTAATGAAAAACTGTTTTTT. As protein: CASRPSGGPANEKLFF.